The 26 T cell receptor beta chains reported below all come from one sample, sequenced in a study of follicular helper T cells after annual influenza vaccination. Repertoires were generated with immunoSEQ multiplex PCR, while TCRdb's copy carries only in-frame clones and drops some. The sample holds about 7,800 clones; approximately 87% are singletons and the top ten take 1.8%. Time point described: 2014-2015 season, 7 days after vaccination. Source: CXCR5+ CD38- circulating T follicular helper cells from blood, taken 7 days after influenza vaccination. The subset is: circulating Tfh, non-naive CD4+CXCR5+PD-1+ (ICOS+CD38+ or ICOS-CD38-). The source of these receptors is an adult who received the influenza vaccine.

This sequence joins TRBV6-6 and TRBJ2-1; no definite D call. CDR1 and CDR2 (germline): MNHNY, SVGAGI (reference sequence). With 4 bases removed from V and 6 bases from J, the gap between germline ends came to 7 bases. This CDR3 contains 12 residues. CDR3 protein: CASSSGVNEQFF. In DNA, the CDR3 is TGTGCCAGCAGTTCGGGTGTCAATGAGCAGTTCTTC.

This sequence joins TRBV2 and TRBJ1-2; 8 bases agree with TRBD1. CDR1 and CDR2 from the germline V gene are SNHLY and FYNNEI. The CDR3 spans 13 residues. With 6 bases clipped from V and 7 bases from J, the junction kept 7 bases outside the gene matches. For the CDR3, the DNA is TGTGCCAGCAGGGACCCAGGGACAGGTGGCTACACCTTC. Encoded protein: CASRDPGTGGYTF.

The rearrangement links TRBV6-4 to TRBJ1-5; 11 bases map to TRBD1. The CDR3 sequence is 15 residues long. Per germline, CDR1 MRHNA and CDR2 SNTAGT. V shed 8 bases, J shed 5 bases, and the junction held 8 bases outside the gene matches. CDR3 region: CASPEGQGEDQPQHF. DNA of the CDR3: TGTGCCAGCCCTGAGGGACAGGGGGAGGATCAGCCCCAGCATTTT.

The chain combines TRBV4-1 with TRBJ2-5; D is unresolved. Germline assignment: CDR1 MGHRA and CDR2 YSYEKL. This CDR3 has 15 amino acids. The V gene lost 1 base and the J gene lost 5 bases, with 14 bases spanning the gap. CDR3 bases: TGCGCCAGCAGCCAAGTTGGCACCCGCGGTGAGACCCAGTACTTC. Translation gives CASSQVGTRGETQYF.

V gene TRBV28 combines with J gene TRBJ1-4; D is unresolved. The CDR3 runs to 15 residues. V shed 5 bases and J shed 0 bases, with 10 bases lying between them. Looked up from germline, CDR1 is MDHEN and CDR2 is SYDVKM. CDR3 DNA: TGTGCCAGCAGTCCCCATAGAGCAACTAATGAAAAACTGTTTTTT. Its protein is CASSPHRATNEKLFF.

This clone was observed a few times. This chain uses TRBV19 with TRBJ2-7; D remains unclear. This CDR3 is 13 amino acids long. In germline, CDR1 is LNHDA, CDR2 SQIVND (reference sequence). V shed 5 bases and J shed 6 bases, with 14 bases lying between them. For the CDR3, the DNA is TGTGCCAGTAGTGCTCTAGACTCCATCGAGCAGTACTTC. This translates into CASSALDSIEQYF.

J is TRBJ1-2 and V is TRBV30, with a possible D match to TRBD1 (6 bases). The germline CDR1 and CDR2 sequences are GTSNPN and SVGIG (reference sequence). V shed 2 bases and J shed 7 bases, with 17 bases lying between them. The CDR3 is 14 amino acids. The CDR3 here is CAWSPQTGMFGYTF. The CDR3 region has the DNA TGTGCCTGGAGTCCCCAAACAGGGATGTTTGGCTACACCTTC.

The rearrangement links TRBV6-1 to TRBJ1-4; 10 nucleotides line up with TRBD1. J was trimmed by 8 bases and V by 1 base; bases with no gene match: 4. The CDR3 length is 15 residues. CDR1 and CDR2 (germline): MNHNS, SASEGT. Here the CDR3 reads CASSEGTGGWEKLFF. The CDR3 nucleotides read TGTGCCAGCAGTGAAGGGACAGGGGGTTGGGAAAAACTGTTTTTT.

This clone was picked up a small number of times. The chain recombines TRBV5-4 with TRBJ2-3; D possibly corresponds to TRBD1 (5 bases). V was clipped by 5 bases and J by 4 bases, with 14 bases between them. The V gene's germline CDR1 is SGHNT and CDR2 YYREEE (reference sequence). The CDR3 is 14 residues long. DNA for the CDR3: TGTGCCAGCAGTTCGGTAGGGGTGGCAGATACGCAGTATTTT. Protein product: CASSSVGVADTQYF.

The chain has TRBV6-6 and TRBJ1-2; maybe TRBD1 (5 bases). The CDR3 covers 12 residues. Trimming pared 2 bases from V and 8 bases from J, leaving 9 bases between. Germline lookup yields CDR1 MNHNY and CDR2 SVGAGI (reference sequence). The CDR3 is CASSYPGQGYTF. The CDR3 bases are TGTGCCAGCAGTTACCCAGGGCAGGGCTACACCTTC.

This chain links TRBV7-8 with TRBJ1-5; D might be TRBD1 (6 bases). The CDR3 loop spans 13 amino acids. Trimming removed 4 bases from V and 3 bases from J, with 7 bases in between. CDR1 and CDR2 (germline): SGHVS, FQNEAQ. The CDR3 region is CASSWDINQPQHF. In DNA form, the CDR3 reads TGTGCCAGCAGCTGGGACATCAATCAGCCCCAGCATTTT.

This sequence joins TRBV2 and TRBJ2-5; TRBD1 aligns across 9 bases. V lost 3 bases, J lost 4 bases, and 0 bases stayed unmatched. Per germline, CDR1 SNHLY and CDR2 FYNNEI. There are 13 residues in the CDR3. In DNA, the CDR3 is TGTGCCAGCAGTGAGGGACAGGGAGAGACCCAGTACTTC. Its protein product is CASSEGQGETQYF. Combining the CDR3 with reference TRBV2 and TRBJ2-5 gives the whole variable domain EPEVTQTPSHQVTQMGQEVILRCVPISNHLYFYWYRQILGQKVEFLVSFYNNEISEKSEIFDDQFSVERPDGSNFTLKIRSTKLEDSAMYFCASSEGQGETQYFGPGTRLLVL.

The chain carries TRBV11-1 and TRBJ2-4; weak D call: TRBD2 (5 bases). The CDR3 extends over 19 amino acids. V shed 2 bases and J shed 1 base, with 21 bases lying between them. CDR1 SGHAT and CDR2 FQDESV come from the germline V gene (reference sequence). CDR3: CASSLLAGGGPYAKNIQYF. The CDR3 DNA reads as TGTGCCAGCAGCTTATTGGCCGGAGGAGGCCCCTACGCCAAAAACATTCAGTACTTC.

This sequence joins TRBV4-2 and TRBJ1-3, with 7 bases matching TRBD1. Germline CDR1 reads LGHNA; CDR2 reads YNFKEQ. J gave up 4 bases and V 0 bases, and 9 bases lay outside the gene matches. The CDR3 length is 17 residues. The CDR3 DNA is TGTGCCAGCAGCCAAGAACCACCAAGACAGGGAGGAAACACCATATATTTT. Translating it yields CASSQEPPRQGGNTIYF.

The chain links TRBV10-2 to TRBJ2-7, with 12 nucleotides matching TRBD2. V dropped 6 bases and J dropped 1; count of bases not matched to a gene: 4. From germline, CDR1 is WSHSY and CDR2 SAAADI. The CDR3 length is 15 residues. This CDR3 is CASREGLAGSYEQYF. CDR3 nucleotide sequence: TGCGCCAGCAGGGAAGGACTAGCGGGGTCCTACGAGCAGTACTTC.

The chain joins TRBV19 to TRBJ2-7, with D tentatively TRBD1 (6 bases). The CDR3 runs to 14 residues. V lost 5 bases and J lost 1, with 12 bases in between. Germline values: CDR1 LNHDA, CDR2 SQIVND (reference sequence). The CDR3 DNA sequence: TGTGCCAGTAGTCCCCGGACAGATTCCTACGAGCAGTACTTC. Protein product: CASSPRTDSYEQYF.

CDR3 sequence (DNA): TGTGCCAGCAGCCGTGGAGGAATGAACACCGGGGAGCTGTTTTTT. Translating gives CASSRGGMNTGELFF. The chain recombines TRBV28 with TRBJ2-2; a weak D match, TRBD2 (5 bases). The CDR3 totals 15 residues. Germline CDR1 is MDHEN and CDR2 is SYDVKM. V was pared by 6 bases and J by 1 base, with 12 bases between.

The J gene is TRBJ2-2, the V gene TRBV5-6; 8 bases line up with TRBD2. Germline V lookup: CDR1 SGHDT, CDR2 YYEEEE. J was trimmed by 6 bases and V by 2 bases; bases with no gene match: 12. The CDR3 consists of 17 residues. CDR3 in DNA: TGTGCCAGCAGCTTTTTTGTCGGGAGGGAAAAGGCCGGGGAGCTGTTTTTT. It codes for CASSFFVGREKAGELFF.

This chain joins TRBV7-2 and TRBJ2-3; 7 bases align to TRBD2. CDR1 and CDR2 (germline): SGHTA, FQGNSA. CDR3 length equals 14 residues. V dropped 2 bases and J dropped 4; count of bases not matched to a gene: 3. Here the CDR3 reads CASSLQGGADTQYF. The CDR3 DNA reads TGTGCCAGCAGCTTACAGGGAGGGGCAGATACGCAGTATTTT.

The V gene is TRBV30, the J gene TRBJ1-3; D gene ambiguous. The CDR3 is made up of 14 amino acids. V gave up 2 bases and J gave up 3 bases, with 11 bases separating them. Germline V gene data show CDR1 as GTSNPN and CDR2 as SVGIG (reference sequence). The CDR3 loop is CAWSSNRIGNTIYF. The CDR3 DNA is TGTGCCTGGAGTTCCAATCGTATTGGAAACACCATATATTTT.

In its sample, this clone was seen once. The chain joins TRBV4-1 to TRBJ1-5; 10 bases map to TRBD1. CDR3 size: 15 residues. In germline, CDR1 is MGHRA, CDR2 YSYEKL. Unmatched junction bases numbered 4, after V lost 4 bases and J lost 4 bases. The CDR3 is CASSLDRGYNQPQHF. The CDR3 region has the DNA TGCGCCAGCAGCCTGGACAGGGGGTATAATCAGCCCCAGCATTTT.

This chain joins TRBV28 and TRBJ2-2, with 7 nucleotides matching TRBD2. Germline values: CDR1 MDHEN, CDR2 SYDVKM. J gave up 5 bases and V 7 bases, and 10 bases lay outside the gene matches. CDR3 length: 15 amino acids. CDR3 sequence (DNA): TGTGCCAGCACCAAGCCGGGGGGAGGAACCGGGGAGCTGTTTTTT. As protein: CASTKPGGGTGELFF.

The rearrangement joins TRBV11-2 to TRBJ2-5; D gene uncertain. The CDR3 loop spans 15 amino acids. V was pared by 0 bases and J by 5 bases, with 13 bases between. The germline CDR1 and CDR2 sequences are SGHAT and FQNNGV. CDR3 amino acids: CASSLELIKGETQYF. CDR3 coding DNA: TGTGCCAGCAGCTTAGAACTAATAAAAGGGGAGACCCAGTACTTC.

The CDR3 protein is CASSQVSGGRSYNEQFF. Here the CDR3 DNA reads TGTGCCAGCAGCCAAGTATCGGGGGGGCGGTCCTACAATGAGCAGTTCTTC. The chain joins TRBV4-2 to TRBJ2-1; 8 nucleotides line up with TRBD2. The CDR3 contains 17 residues. Germline CDR1 reads LGHNA; CDR2 reads YNFKEQ. The V and J ends lost 1 base and 1 base, in that order; junction bases with no gene match: 6.

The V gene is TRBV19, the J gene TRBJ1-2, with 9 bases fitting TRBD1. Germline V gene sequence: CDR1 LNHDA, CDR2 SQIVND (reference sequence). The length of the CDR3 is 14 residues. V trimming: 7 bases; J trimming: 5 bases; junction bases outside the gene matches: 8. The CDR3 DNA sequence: TGTGCCAGTAAGGGGACAGGGCCCGAATATGGCTACACCTTC. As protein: CASKGTGPEYGYTF.

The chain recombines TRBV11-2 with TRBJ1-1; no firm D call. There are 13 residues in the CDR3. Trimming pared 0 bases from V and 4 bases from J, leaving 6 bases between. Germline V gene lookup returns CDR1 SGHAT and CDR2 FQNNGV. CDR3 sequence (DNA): TGTGCCAGCAGCTTAGAAAGGGTCACTGAAGCTTTCTTT. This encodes CASSLERVTEAFF.